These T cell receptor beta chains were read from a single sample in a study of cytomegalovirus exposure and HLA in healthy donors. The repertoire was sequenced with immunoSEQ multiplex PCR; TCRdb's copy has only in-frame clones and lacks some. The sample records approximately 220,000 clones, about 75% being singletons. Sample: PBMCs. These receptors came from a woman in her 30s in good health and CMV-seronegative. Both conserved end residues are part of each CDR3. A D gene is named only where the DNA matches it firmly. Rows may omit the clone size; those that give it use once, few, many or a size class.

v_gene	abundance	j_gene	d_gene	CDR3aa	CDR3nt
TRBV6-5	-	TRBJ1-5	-	CASSSDGEGPQHF	TGTGCCAGCAGTTCGGACGGGGAGGGACCCCAGCATTTT
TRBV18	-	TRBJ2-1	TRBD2	CASSPLLADYNEQFF	TGTGCCAGCTCACCACTCCTAGCGGACTACAATGAGCAGTTCTTC
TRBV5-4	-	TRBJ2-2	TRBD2	CASSLVTGGRLFF	TGTGCCAGCAGCTTGGTCACGGGGGGGCGGCTGTTTTTT
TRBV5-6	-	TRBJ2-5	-	CASSPTGGAETQYF	TGTGCCAGCAGCCCGACGGGCGGGGCCGAGACCCAGTACTTC
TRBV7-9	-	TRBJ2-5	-	CASRSAYQETQYF	TGTGCCAGCAGGTCAGCGTACCAAGAGACCCAGTACTTC
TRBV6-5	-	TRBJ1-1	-	CASSYTGYTEAFF	TGTGCCAGCAGCTACACAGGTTACACTGAAGCTTTCTTT
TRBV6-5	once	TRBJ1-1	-	CASGQGTFF	TGTGCCAGCGGGCAGGGGACTTTCTTT
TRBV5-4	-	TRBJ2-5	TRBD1	CASSRGDREVETQYF	TGTGCCAGCAGCCGGGGGGACAGGGAAGTCGAGACCCAGTACTTC
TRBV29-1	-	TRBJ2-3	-	CSVEDRGTDTQYF	TGCAGCGTTGAAGATAGGGGAACAGATACGCAGTATTTT
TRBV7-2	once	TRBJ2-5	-	CASSSFSGRETQYF	TGTGCCAGCAGCTCCTTTAGCGGTAGAGAGACCCAGTACTTC
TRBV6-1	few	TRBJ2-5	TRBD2	CASSTLTSPQETQYF	TGTGCCAGCAGTACCTTGACTAGCCCTCAAGAGACCCAGTACTTC
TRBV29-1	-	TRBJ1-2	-	CSVEDPANYGYTF	TGCAGCGTTGAAGATCCGGCTAACTATGGCTACACCTTC
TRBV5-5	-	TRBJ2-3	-	CASSFVRPPGDTQYF	TGTGCCAGCAGCTTTGTCCGCCCGCCGGGGGATACGCAGTATTTT
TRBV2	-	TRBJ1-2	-	CASSEARDYGYTF	TGTGCCAGCAGTGAGGCCAGGGACTACGGCTACACCTTC
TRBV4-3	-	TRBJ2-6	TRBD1	CASSPHPGQGRGANVLTF	TGCGCCAGCAGCCCCCACCCGGGACAGGGGAGGGGGGCCAACGTCCTGACTTTC